This TCR beta chain is from a study of regulatory T cells in long-lasting Graves disease. This clonotype turned up a few times. No antigen is known for it. Sequencing libraries for TCR beta were prepared with iRepertoire HTBI primers and Arm-PCR of CDR3 regions. In TCRdb, the multiplex PCR reads were re-called with MiXCR into one record per CDR3 protein. The data show more than 650,000 distinct CDR3 sequences, about 30% seen once. CDR3 size: 15 residues. The V segment lost 4 bases and the J segment 3 bases; nucleotides outside the gene matches: 5. Per germline, CDR1 SGHTA and CDR2 FQGNSA. Study conclusions and caveats: Among samples with persistent disease, TRBV28, TRBJ1-2 and TRBJ2-5 were favored.

The time point was: persistent/refractory GD, antithyroid drugs over 5 years with positive TRAb. There was RNA extracted from PBMCs, and the TCR library was made from it. The J gene is TRBJ1-5, the V gene TRBV7-2; 8 bases are a match to TRBD1. This specimen was peripheral blood mononuclear cells (PBMCs), taken when the disease was refractory, from a patient treated with antithyroid drugs. The receptor was derived from a female donor with Graves disease. The CDR3 coding sequence is TGTGCCAGCAGCTCCGGGACAGGTCCCAATCAGCCCCAGCATTTT. Its protein is CASSSGTGPNQPQHF.